This T cell receptor (beta chain) came from a study of cytomegalovirus exposure and HLA in healthy donors (dated by TCRdb to 2016 to 2017). At the level of the whole study: In an earlier analysis of some 610 of the donors, 250 to 350 Gb of sequence data and 100 million or so unique TCR beta sequences from 150 million to 200 million T cells were reported. An early release that covered roughly 600 HLA-typed donors contained 250 to 350 gigabases of sequencing data and tens of millions of unique TCR sequences. Of the 350 to 450 genotyped donors, 75% to 85% were placed in the genetic ancestry cluster associated with self-reported Caucasian donors. The study was designed to test whether signatures of past pathogen exposure could be identified by cataloging public T cell receptors. The T cell repertoires of several hundred subjects were profiled by immunosequencing and related to cytomegalovirus serostatus. Along with the approximately 600-subject first cohort, a separate validation cohort of about 110 different subjects was used. To predict cytomegalovirus infection status, the study combined high-throughput TCR immunosequencing, statistical association of individual TCRs with disease status, and machine learning. A later analysis re-analyzed previously published TCR beta repertoires from roughly 690 donors and added high-resolution HLA genotyping to study TCR occurrence patterns. Rather than using new phenotypic data, the later analysis identified candidate immune exposures from TCR beta sequences and from how often those sequences occurred across donors. An earlier analysis of some 600 of the donors applied high-throughput TCR beta sequencing to assess whether each TCR beta V gene segment acted as functional or pseudogenic. Donor age, sex, ethnicity and CMV serostatus were collected together with the repertoire data. A later genetic analysis used genome-wide SNP genotypes for about 55% of the 666 donors, treating that subset as a discovery cohort. Every repertoire in the discovery cohort had been generated on one and the same sequencing platform. HLA typing included class I and class II loci at four-digit resolution. The number of typed donors differed by locus: about 620-630 for A, B, C, DRB1 and DQB1; 522 for DQA1; over 600 for DPA1; and about 470 for DPB1. Because of strong linkage in the cohort, roughly 5 DR-DQ haplotypes were treated as single units for association and clustering. Across 398 genotyped donors of the cohort, an average of approximately 240,000 unique TCR beta nucleotide sequences per donor were sequenced, and roughly 20% of those sequences were non-productive.

With regard to this clone: This receptor's antigen is unknown. No base qualities exist here, and no much larger clone lies one base off it. Other DNA sequences in this specimen translate into the identical CDR3.

The CDR3 sequence holds 15 residues, the cysteine and phenylalanine included. Here the CDR3 DNA is all that survives: 45 bases in frame from base 1. V loses 1 base at its end and J loses 0 bases; junction bases beyond the gene matches: 3. CDR1 and CDR2 are drawn from the germline V gene (reference sequence): SGHAT, FQDESV. The cohort comprised fewer than 700 healthy bone marrow donors. Cohort members were all nominally healthy when sampled, although unrecorded immune exposures were likely present. The donor tested CMV seropositive, placing the donor among the 289 seropositive members of the cohort. A peripheral blood sample was collected from each donor, and TCR beta sequencing was performed on peripheral blood mononuclear cells. The Qiagen DNeasy Blood Extraction Kit was used to extract genomic DNA from the blood cell samples. Paper-wide results and their limitations: According to a later analysis, TCR association rates differed among HLA loci, with DRB1 alleles showing the most associated TCRs and HLA-C alleles showing the fewest. In both the original and validation cohorts, the classifier was reported to diagnose cytomegalovirus status with high specificity and sensitivity. Compared with the approximately 700-donor mean, donors in an Asian-associated ancestry cluster had fewer N-insertions in productive TCRs, according to a later genetic analysis. A later analysis found that HLA-associated TCR beta chains were more clonally expanded and had lower generation probabilities than equally common non-associated chains. It was suggested by the authors that the approach could potentially be generalized to other disease states and immunological phenotypes. Strong co-occurrence of HLA alleles, especially DR and DQ, made assigning TCR associations to individual alleles difficult. The only immune exposure information available for the cohort was CMV serostatus. Presence/absence analyses assumed roughly uniform sequencing depth across donors, an assumption that may not hold. Because HLA typing was unavailable for some donors at each locus, only the typed subset was used in association tests. Across donors, most TCR sequences were observed very rarely, whereas some public TCRs were present in many individuals. Some IMGT-functional V segments, including TRBV6-2 and TRBV6-3, could not be distinguished by the 87-base-pair reads and were therefore excluded. Over 15 rarely observed V segments, including chromosome 9 orphons, were excluded from the earlier analysis of about 610 of the donors because counts were too low. According to a later analysis, most CMV-associated TCR beta chains appeared to be HLA-restricted, and the HLA associations seemed to be driven largely by CMV exposure. At a false discovery rate of 0.05, a later analysis linked under 20,000 TCR beta sequences to specific HLA alleles. The study gave a list of 150 to 200 TCR beta chains associated with cytomegalovirus. Only TCR beta chains were sequenced in this cohort, and the absence of alpha or paired-chain data limited detectable features. A further reported finding was that TCR beta sequences accurately predicted the HLA-A and HLA-B alleles for most subjects in the first cohort. A cluster of highly shared sequence variants was judged likely to be a technical artifact of the sequencing pipeline. A later genetic analysis associated a missense DCLRE1C variant with V-gene and J-gene trimming of TCR beta chains, and an independent cohort replicated the association. In an earlier analysis of some 540 of the donors, most TCR beta V segments appeared in productive rearrangements about 87% or about 30% of the time, broadly matching IMGT annotations. Three of the identified cytomegalovirus-associated TCR beta chains were confirmed in vitro to be specific for cytomegalovirus antigens. Correlated functional status among segregating V segments might reflect linkage disequilibrium, but an unknown experimental factor could not be ruled out. Several of the top co-occurrence clusters appeared to be linked to parvovirus B19, influenza, CMV and Epstein-Barr virus, according to a later analysis.

Library creation used the immunoSEQ multiplex PCR assay. A mixture of 60 forward primers for TCR Vbeta segments and 13 reverse primers for TCR Jbeta segments was used in the multiplex PCR. The CDR3 region of rearranged TCR beta genes was amplified from genomic DNA with a multiplex PCR assay. The Illumina HiSeq System was used to sequence the amplified TCR beta libraries as 87-base-pair reads. The source study handled its data this way. A later analysis counted 75 million to 100 million unique TCR beta chains across the 666 repertoires, and 9.5 million to 11 million of these chains were shared by at least two donors. Raw reads were error-corrected and collapsed into unique sequences with a nearest-neighbor algorithm that merged closely related sequences to remove PCR and sequencing errors. CDR3 sequences were aligned to IMGT reference sequences to assign V, D and J gene segments. Each retained sequence needed at least a six-nucleotide match to both a V gene segment and a J gene segment. Rearrangements were classified as productive when the CDR3 lacked stop codons and remained in frame with V and J, and all other rearrangements were classified as non-productive. Following IMGT convention, CDR3 was defined as the stretch from the second conserved V-encoded cysteine up to the conserved J-encoded phenylalanine. In an earlier analysis of 500 to 650 of the donors, sequences lacking an unambiguous match to a single V gene segment were excluded. In an earlier analysis of 587 of the donors, V segments were called functional above 56.7% productive rearrangements and were called segregating when the between-donor standard deviation exceeded 5%. To diagnose cytomegalovirus status from the catalog of TCR beta chain sequences, a statistical classification framework was built. V and J gene assignment, in a later analysis, came from comparing TCR nucleotide sequences with IMGT/GENE-DB human TR gene sequences. The TCRdist pipeline was used in a later analysis to assign CDR3 sequences and most-parsimonious VDJ recombination scenarios. In a later analysis, every TCR beta chain was defined by the combination of its CDR3 amino acid sequence and its V-gene family, and reads without a unique V-gene family were dropped. In a later analysis, fewer than 600 highly shared, low-generation-probability nucleotide sequences were removed to address suspected cross-contamination and a sequencing artifact. For each public chain, a later analysis derived a clonal expansion index from normalized ranks of inferred template counts within each repertoire. A later analysis computed generation probabilities with a VDJ recombination model fitted to out-of-frame rearrangements, and checked the results against IGoR. In a later analysis, TCR-TCR, TCR-HLA and TCR-CMV co-occurrence was scored with hypergeometric tests, and a repertoire-size bias correction was applied to TCR pairs. A later analysis estimated false discovery rates by permuting HLA or CMV assignments 20 times. In a later analysis, co-occurring TCRs were grouped with DBSCAN, and TCRdist sequence similarity was added when clustering was performed within HLA-allele-positive subsets. For co-occurrence clustering, repertoires with fewer than 30,000 or more than 120,000 public chains were excluded, along with roughly 5 repertoires with anomalous nucleotide sharing. TCRdb holds this immuneACCESS table with in-frame rearrangements only. Some clones are missing; in checked studies, unresolved V genes explain under half, and the rest has no known cause. For V, J and clone size, that table is used; D and trimming come from the DNA. The sample has 100,000 or so clones on record, about three quarters of them singletons. The ten biggest clones cover roughly 4.2% of the sample.

The clonotype comes from a woman between 40 and 50 years old in good health and CMV-seropositive. What was sequenced was PBMCs. The sequence is built from TRBV11-1 and TRBJ2-7; 7 bases in the junction line up with TRBD1. The CDR3 region has the sequence CASSLETGSSYEQYF. The nucleotide sequence reads as follows: TGTGCCAGCAGCTTAGAGACAGGGAGCTCCTACGAGCAGTACTTC.